Following are 25 T cell receptor beta chains from one sample sequenced in a study of T cell changes during pregnancy in multiple sclerosis. Produced via immunoSEQ multiplex PCR; TCRdb's table is partial and in-frame only. The sample shows 75,000 to 95,000 clones, 94% of them seen only once. Source: CD4+ T cells from peripheral blood mononuclear cells, taken after pregnancy. The source of these receptors is a female donor with multiple sclerosis, enrolled in a pregnancy study.

J is TRBJ1-2 and V is TRBV13; D is ambiguous. The V gene's germline CDR1 is PRHDT and CDR2 FYEKMQ (reference sequence). Between the trimmed V and J ends, which lost 0 bases and 4 bases, there was a span of 9 bases. This CDR3 has 14 residues. The CDR3 spells CASSLGSGGYGYTF. CDR3 nucleotide sequence: TGTGCCAGCAGCTTAGGTAGCGGAGGCTATGGCTACACCTTC.

The CDR3 nucleotides read TGTGCCAGCACGAGGCTAGACGCAGATACGCAGTATTTT. Translation gives CASTRLDADTQYF. This chain uses TRBV28 with TRBJ2-3; D is unclear. V dropped 7 bases and J dropped 4 bases, with 12 bases sitting between them. Germline loops: CDR1 MDHEN, CDR2 SYDVKM. The CDR3 is 13 residues long.

The gene calls are TRBV7-8 and TRBJ1-5; D unresolved. The CDR3 is made up of 15 amino acids. Germline values: CDR1 SGHVS, CDR2 FQNEAQ. V was shortened by 5 bases and J by 6 bases, with 17 bases between the two germline ends. In nucleotides, the CDR3 is TGTGCCAGCAGCCCCCGAATCATCGTCGGTCAGCCCCAGCATTTT. Translation gives CASSPRIIVGQPQHF.

The chain carries TRBV29-1 and TRBJ1-1, with 10 bases fitting TRBD1. Per the germline V gene, CDR1 is SQVTM and CDR2 is ANQGSEA. Trimming took 6 bases from V and 7 from J; bases not matched to a gene: 20. The CDR3 sequence is 17 residues long. This CDR3 is CSVAGPVSGTGDREAFF. The DNA of the CDR3 is TGCAGCGTCGCGGGCCCCGTTAGCGGGACAGGGGACCGTGAAGCTTTCTTT. Full variable domain (remainder filled in from reference TRBV29-1 and TRBJ1-1): SAVISQKPSRDICQRGTSLTIQCQVDSQVTMMFWYRQQPGQSLTLIATANQGSEATYESGFVIDKFPISRPNLTFSTLTVSNMSPEDSSIYLCSVAGPVSGTGDREAFFGQGTRLTVV.

The J gene is TRBJ2-7, the V gene TRBV29-1; no firm D call. V lost 7 bases and J 6 bases, leaving 10 bases between the germline ends. CDR3 size: 10 residues. Germline CDR1 reads SQVTM; CDR2 reads ANQGSEA. The CDR3 DNA reads as TGCAGCGCCCTTGTATCCGAGCAGTACTTC. Amino acids: CSALVSEQYF.

The chain couples TRBV4-2 to TRBJ2-7; TRBD1 agrees at 10 bases. Germline lookup yields CDR1 LGHNA and CDR2 YNFKEQ. This CDR3 is 14 amino acids long. The ends lost 6 bases at V and 3 bases at J; junction bases unmatched: 5. CDR3 in DNA: TGTGCCAGCAGGGATGGACAGGGGGGCTACGAGCAGTACTTC. Its translation: CASRDGQGGYEQYF.

A few counts support this clone. Additional DNA sequences in this sample encode the identical CDR3. The chain links TRBV14 to TRBJ1-1, with D maybe TRBD1 (6 bases). V was pared by 4 bases and J by 5 bases, with 11 bases between. The CDR3 is 13 amino acids. CDR1 and CDR2 (germline): SGHDN, FVKESK. In DNA, the CDR3 is TGTGCCAGCAGCCGGAACAGGGTAACTGAAGCTTTCTTT. Protein sequence: CASSRNRVTEAFF.

J is TRBJ1-5 and V is TRBV28; no clear D. Trimming took 2 bases from V and 8 from J, leaving 16 bases between them. Germline V lookup: CDR1 MDHEN, CDR2 SYDVKM. This CDR3 comprises 15 residues. For the CDR3, the DNA is TGTGCCAGCAGTTTAATGGTACTAGGCTCAAAGCCCCAGCATTTT. This sequence encodes CASSLMVLGSKPQHF.

The chain combines TRBV7-2 with TRBJ1-4, with 8 bases aligning to TRBD1. The CDR3 contains 19 residues. The V segment lost 5 bases and the J segment 6 bases; nucleotides outside the gene matches: 20. Germline CDR1 is SGHTA and CDR2 is FQGNSA. The CDR3: CASSRLWGRGLDRHEKLFF. The DNA for the CDR3 is TGTGCCAGCAGCCGACTCTGGGGCAGGGGGCTGGACAGGCATGAAAAACTGTTTTTT. Variable domain in full (rest from reference TRBV7-2 and TRBJ1-4): GAGVSQSPSNKVTEKGKDVELRCDPISGHTALYWYRQSLGQGLEFLIYFQGNSAPDKSGLPSDRFSAERTGGSVSTLTIQRTQQEDSAVYLCASSRLWGRGLDRHEKLFFGSGTQLSVL.

CDR3 loop: CASSSWRTGHTEAFF. DNA for the CDR3: TGTGCCAGCAGCTCGTGGCGCACAGGGCACACTGAAGCTTTCTTT. The rearrangement links TRBV5-6 to TRBJ1-1; possibly TRBD1 for D (6 bases). This CDR3 region has 15 residues. CDR1 and CDR2 from the germline V gene are SGHDT and YYEEEE. Between the trimmed V and J ends, which lost 3 bases and 3 bases, there was a span of 15 bases.

V is TRBV28 and J is TRBJ1-2; 7 bases fit TRBD1. This CDR3 contains 14 residues. CDR1 is MDHEN and CDR2 is SYDVKM in the germline V gene. V was clipped by 10 bases and J by 4 bases; unmatched bases: 12. The CDR3 reads CATAGDRNLYGYTF. The CDR3 nucleotides are TGTGCCACCGCCGGGGACAGAAACCTCTATGGCTACACCTTC.

The rearrangement joins TRBV11-3 to TRBJ2-6; D is perhaps TRBD1 (6 bases). The CDR3 is 15 residues long. V was trimmed by 5 bases and J by 0 bases, leaving 8 bases between them. Germline V gene sequence: CDR1 SGHNT, CDR2 YENEEA. CDR3 DNA sequence: TGTGCCAGCAGCCGAGGGGGCTCTGGGGCCAACGTCCTGACTTTC. This codes for CASSRGGSGANVLTF.

This sequence joins TRBV6-6 and TRBJ1-1, with D possibly matching TRBD1 (5 bases). Per the germline V gene, CDR1 is MNHNY and CDR2 is SVGAGI (reference sequence). The CDR3 extends over 14 amino acids. With 6 bases removed from V and 4 bases from J, the gap between germline ends came to 15 bases. The chain's CDR3 is CASSYPPQGTEAFF. The CDR3 DNA sequence: TGTGCCAGCAGCTACCCGCCTCAGGGCACTGAAGCTTTCTTT.

This clone was observed a single time. This chain joins TRBV6-6 and TRBJ2-7; 8 bases agree with TRBD1. Germline CDR1 MNHNY, CDR2 SVGAGI (reference sequence). V dropped 7 bases and J dropped 4; count of bases not matched to a gene: 3. The CDR3 has 12 amino acids. The CDR3 protein is CASTRTGYEQYF. The DNA for the CDR3 is TGTGCCAGCACCAGGACAGGGTACGAGCAGTACTTC.

This chain joins TRBV7-6 and TRBJ2-5; 10 nucleotides line up with TRBD2. With 5 bases clipped from V and 4 bases from J, the junction kept 4 bases outside the gene matches. This CDR3 region has 14 residues. Per the germline V gene, CDR1 is SGHVS and CDR2 is FNYEAQ. CDR3 region: CASSHRLAGETQYF. The CDR3 DNA reads as TGTGCCAGCAGCCATCGACTAGCGGGAGAGACCCAGTACTTC.

V usage is TRBV28 and J usage is TRBJ2-5, with D possibly matching TRBD2 (6 bases). Per germline, CDR1 MDHEN and CDR2 SYDVKM. This CDR3 comprises 13 residues. Deletions cut 6 bases from V and 1 base from J, with 9 bases between. Here the CDR3 reads CASSLGLQETQYF. CDR3 DNA: TGTGCCAGCAGCCTGGGACTCCAAGAGACCCAGTACTTC.

V is TRBV6-1 and J is TRBJ1-4, with D perhaps TRBD1 (5 bases). Between the trimmed V and J ends, which lost 3 bases and 8 bases, there was a span of 22 bases. Germline V gene sequence: CDR1 MNHNS, CDR2 SASEGT. The CDR3 spans 17 residues. The CDR3 here is CASSELGRLTRDEKLFF. CDR3 nucleotides: TGTGCCAGCAGTGAGTTGGGTCGACTCACGCGGGACGAAAAACTGTTTTTT.

V and J are TRBV28 and TRBJ2-1, with TRBD2 matching 14 bases. Germline loops: CDR1 MDHEN, CDR2 SYDVKM. V lost 5 bases, J lost 7 bases, and 7 bases stayed unmatched. CDR3 length equals 16 residues. The CDR3 is CASSPGTSGRRNEQFF. The CDR3, as DNA: TGTGCCAGCAGTCCTGGGACTAGCGGGAGACGTAATGAGCAGTTCTTC.

This rearrangement joins TRBV6-1 to TRBJ2-3; 11 bases are a match to TRBD2. V trimming: 0 bases; J trimming: 4 bases; junction bases outside the gene matches: 6. The germline V gene has CDR1 MNHNS and CDR2 SASEGT. The CDR3 has 17 amino acids. The CDR3 spells CASSEAPLAGVADTQYF. CDR3 DNA: TGTGCCAGCAGTGAAGCTCCACTAGCGGGAGTGGCAGATACGCAGTATTTT.

For the CDR3, the DNA is TGTGCCAGCAGCCCTACAGACAGACCTAACTATGGCTACACCTTC. This gives the protein CASSPTDRPNYGYTF. The V gene is TRBV5-6, the J gene TRBJ1-2; TRBD1 might be the D (5 bases). With 4 bases removed from V and 0 bases from J, the gap between germline ends came to 13 bases. The CDR3 has 15 residues. Germline CDR1 is SGHDT and CDR2 is YYEEEE.

This clone appeared a single time. The chain recombines TRBV7-9 with TRBJ1-4, with 10 bases matching TRBD1. The CDR3 has 14 residues. Germline trimming cut 8 bases from V and 8 bases from J; bases unmatched to any gene: 8. Per the germline V gene, CDR1 is SEHNR and CDR2 is FQNEAQ (reference sequence). CDR3 region: CASSWTGGGEKLFF. The CDR3 DNA sequence: TGTGCCAGCTCCTGGACAGGGGGAGGCGAAAAACTGTTTTTT.

This clone was counted once. The rearrangement uses TRBV6-1 and TRBJ2-7; D perhaps matches TRBD1 (5 bases). The germline V gene has CDR1 MNHNS and CDR2 SASEGT. CDR3 length equals 14 residues. Trimming shortened V by 2 bases and J by 2 bases, and 10 bases separated the two germline ends. CDR3 region: CASSERGSPYEQYF. The CDR3 DNA reads TGTGCCAGCAGTGAAAGGGGCAGTCCCTACGAGCAGTACTTC.

For the CDR3, the DNA is TGTGCCATCAGTGGAAACAGGGTTGGCGAGCAGTACTTC. Residues: CAISGNRVGEQYF. The V call is TRBV10-3, the J call TRBJ2-7; D is possibly TRBD1 (6 bases). Trimming took 4 bases from V and 6 from J, leaving 13 bases between them. The CDR3 consists of 13 residues. The germline V gene encodes CDR1 ENHRY and CDR2 SYGVKD.

The V call is TRBV30, the J call TRBJ1-5; TRBD1 might be the D (5 bases). This CDR3 has 15 amino acids. V was trimmed by 0 bases and J by 7 bases, leaving 16 bases between them. Germline CDR1 reads GTSNPN; CDR2 reads SVGIG (reference sequence). The CDR3 DNA follows: TGTGCCTGGAGTGTTGGGGGAGGTTGGAGACAGCCCCAGCATTTT. Its translation is CAWSVGGGWRQPQHF.

The chain has TRBV5-5 and TRBJ2-5, with D uncertain. Deletions cut 0 bases from V and 5 bases from J, with 11 bases between. Germline-derived CDR1 and CDR2 are SGHKS and YYEKEE (reference sequence). CDR3 length equals 14 residues. Written as DNA, the CDR3 is TGTGCCAGCAGCTTGGGGTCAATAGTGGAGACCCAGTACTTC. Amino acids: CASSLGSIVETQYF.